The 3 T cell receptor beta chains below were found in one sample sequenced in a study of blood T cell repertoires in COVID-19. Measured with immunoSEQ multiplex PCR; TCRdb has only the in-frame clones, and not every one. This sample has roughly 150,000 clones; 75% to 90% occur once, and the top ten carry approximately 5.1%. The sample taken for sequencing was PBMCs or T cells enriched from blood (not recorded which). These receptors all come from a man between 65 and 85 years old who had been exposed to COVID-19.

The chain uses TRBV2 and TRBJ1-2; 7 bases align to TRBD1. Unmatched junction bases numbered 7, after V lost 7 bases and J lost 8 bases. Germline V gene sequence: CDR1 SNHLY, CDR2 FYNNEI. CDR3 size: 12 residues. CDR3 sequence reads: CASNRDSGGYTF. CDR3 sequence (DNA): TGTGCCAGCAACCGGGACAGTGGCGGCTACACCTTC. Filled out from reference TRBV2 and TRBJ1-2, the complete variable domain reads EPEVTQTPSHQVTQMGQEVILRCVPISNHLYFYWYRQILGQKVEFLVSFYNNEISEKSEIFDDQFSVERPDGSNFTLKIRSTKLEDSAMYFCASNRDSGGYTFGSGTRLTVV.

The genes are TRBV5-5 and TRBJ1-6; 9 positions match TRBD1. Germline CDR1 SGHKS, CDR2 YYEKEE (reference sequence). The CDR3 sequence is 16 residues long. V lost 1 base and J lost 10; bases outside the gene matches: 9. CDR3 DNA: TGTGCCAGCAGCTTGTATGTGGGACAGGGACCCTCACCCCTCCACTTT. This sequence encodes CASSLYVGQGPSPLHF.

This clone was counted between two and nine times. V is TRBV11-2 and J is TRBJ1-1, with TRBD1 as a possible D gene (6 bases). Per germline, CDR1 SGHAT and CDR2 FQNNGV. Trimming removed 3 bases at V and 1 base at J, with 18 bases between. The CDR3 covers 17 residues. The CDR3 DNA reads as TGTGCCAGCAGCTTCTCCGCAACGACAGGCTGGAACACTGAAGCTTTCTTT. Translating gives CASSFSATTGWNTEAFF.